The clone carrying this T cell receptor (beta chain) was observed a few times. Its antigen is undetermined. TCRdb re-called the reads with MiXCR, one entry per CDR3 protein. The sample has some 940,000 distinct CDR3 sequences; roughly 30% are singletons. The data derive from a study of T cell repertoires in cytomegalovirus infection. In the study overall: CMV infection and matching HLA type were both indicated by public TCR beta signatures.

Overall study results and limits: CMV-specific TCR beta clonotypes restricted by HLA-C dominated the ex vivo response.

Trimming took 1 base from V and 0 from J; bases not matched to a gene: 8. This CDR3 is 18 amino acids long. Per germline, CDR1 MGHDK and CDR2 SYGVNS. The chain recombines TRBV25-1 with TRBJ2-3; 9 positions agree with TRBD2. The sequenced sample was cultured CD8+ T cells from PBMCs, obtained from culture after CMV antigen stimulation. This sequence was found in a human donor in good health (CMV status not recorded). Some clones in this sample may be carry-over from other donors' samples. CDR3 loop: CASSEFAGGGRSTDTQYF. CDR3 coding DNA: TGTGCCAGCAGTGAATTCGCGGGGGGGGGCCGGAGCACAGATACGCAGTATTTT.